This T cell receptor (beta chain) was sequenced in a study of early T cells in non-severe SARS-CoV-2 infection. Unique molecular identifiers were added to individual cDNA molecules. One entry per CDR3 protein results from TCRdb running MiXCR on the 5' RACE reads. Of 81,000 or so distinct CDR3 sequences detected, roughly 12% appear once; the ten largest clones hold around 3.7%. Germline assignment: CDR1 DFQATT and CDR2 SNEGSKA (reference sequence). CDR3 size: 16 residues. The germline V and J ends were trimmed by 5 bases and 0 bases, with 20 bases remaining between them. The receptor's source is an adult who was a healthcare worker with PCR-confirmed SARS-CoV-2 infection or an uninfected control (not recorded which). This chain uses TRBV20-1 with TRBJ2-7; TRBD1 might be the D (5 bases). The sequencing sample was made of whole blood. This chain's CDR3 is CSAPEGAAGSSYEQYF. The CDR3 DNA sequence: TGCAGTGCTCCCGAAGGGGCAGCCGGTAGCTCCTACGAGCAGTACTTC.